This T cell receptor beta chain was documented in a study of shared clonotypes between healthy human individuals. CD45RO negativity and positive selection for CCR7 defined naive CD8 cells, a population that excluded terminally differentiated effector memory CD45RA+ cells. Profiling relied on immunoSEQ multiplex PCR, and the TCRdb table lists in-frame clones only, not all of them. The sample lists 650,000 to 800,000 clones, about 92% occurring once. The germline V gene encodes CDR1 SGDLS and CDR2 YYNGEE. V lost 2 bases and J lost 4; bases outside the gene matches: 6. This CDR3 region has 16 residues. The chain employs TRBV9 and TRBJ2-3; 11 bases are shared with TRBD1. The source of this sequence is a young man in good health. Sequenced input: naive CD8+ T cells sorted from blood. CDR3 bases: TGTGCCAGCAGCGTCCCGGGACAGGGGGTAGCAGATACGCAGTATTTT. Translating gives CASSVPGQGVADTQYF.